These T cell receptor beta chains were read from a single sample in a study of identical twins. TCRdb used MiXCR to reprocess the 5' RACE reads, holding one entry per CDR3 protein. The table records under 800,000 distinct CDR3 sequences, around 21% of them present only once. These data were also filed under a second study, of T cells expressing NK-cell markers.

Material for sequencing was PBMCs. These receptors originate from a woman aged 18-30 years in good health. The CDR3 runs from the conserved cysteine through the conserved F or W. D genes are given only for firm matches. Not all rows give a size; the values are once, few, many and, for expanded clones, a class.

v_call	d_call	clone_size	j_call	cdr3_aa	cdr3_nt
TRBV6-6	-	few	TRBJ2-1	CASSAYGRGEQFF	TGTGCCAGCAGTGCCTACGGGAGAGGTGAGCAGTTCTTC
TRBV12-3/TRBV12-4	TRBD1	few	TRBJ1-5	CASSISVGQANQPQHF	TGTGCCAGCAGCATTTCGGTAGGACAGGCCAATCAGCCCCAGCATTTT
TRBV6-5	-	many	TRBJ2-7	CASSYSTLATGSYEQYF	TGTGCCAGCAGTTACTCGACACTAGCGACAGGGAGCTACGAGCAGTACTTC
TRBV20-1	TRBD2	-	TRBJ2-1	CSASRSSGNNEQFF	TGCAGTGCTAGTCGGTCTAGCGGGAACAATGAGCAGTTCTTC
TRBV5-1	-	few	TRBJ1-6	CASASDNAYNSPLHF	TGCGCCAGCGCCTCGGACAACGCCTATAATTCACCCCTCCACTTT
TRBV20-1	-	few	TRBJ2-5	CSAPVRGAETQYF	TGCAGTGCCCCGGTGAGGGGAGCGGAGACCCAGTACTTC
TRBV5-1	-	-	TRBJ2-3	CASSLEGGGGTDTQYF	TGCGCCAGCAGCTTGGAGGGTGGTGGCGGCACAGATACGCAGTATTTT
TRBV3-1	-	-	TRBJ2-7	CASSPGMGRQYF	TGTGCCAGCAGCCCAGGTATGGGGAGGCAGTACTTC
TRBV29-1	-	once	TRBJ2-1	CSVDSRVNRGERFF	TGCAGCGTTGATAGCAGGGTGAACCGCGGGGAACGGTTCTTC
TRBV12-3/TRBV12-4	TRBD1	-	TRBJ2-7	CASSPTGATYEQYF	TGTGCCAGCAGTCCTACAGGGGCAACCTACGAGCAGTACTTC
TRBV10-3	TRBD1	-	TRBJ1-2	CAIRSGTGHYGYTF	TGTGCCATCAGATCCGGGACAGGGCACTATGGCTACACCTTC